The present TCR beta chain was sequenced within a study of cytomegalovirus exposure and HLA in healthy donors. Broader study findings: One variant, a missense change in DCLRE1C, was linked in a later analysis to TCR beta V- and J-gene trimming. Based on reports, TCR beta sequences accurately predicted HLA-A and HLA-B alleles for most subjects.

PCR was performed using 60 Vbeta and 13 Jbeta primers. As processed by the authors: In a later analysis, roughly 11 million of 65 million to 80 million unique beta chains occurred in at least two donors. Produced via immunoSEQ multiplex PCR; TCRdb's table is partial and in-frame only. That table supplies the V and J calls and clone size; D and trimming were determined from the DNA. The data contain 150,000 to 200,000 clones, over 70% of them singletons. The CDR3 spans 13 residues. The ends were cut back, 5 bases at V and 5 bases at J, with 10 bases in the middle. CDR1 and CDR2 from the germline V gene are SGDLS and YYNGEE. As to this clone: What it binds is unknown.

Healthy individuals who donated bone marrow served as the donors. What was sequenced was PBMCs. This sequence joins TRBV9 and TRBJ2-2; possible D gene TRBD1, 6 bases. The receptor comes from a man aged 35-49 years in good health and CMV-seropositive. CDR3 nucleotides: TGTGCCAGCAGACAGGGATTAACCGGGGAGCTGTTTTTT. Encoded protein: CASRQGLTGELFF. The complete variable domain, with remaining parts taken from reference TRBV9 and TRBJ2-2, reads DSGVTQTPKHLITATGQRVTLRCSPRSGDLSVYWYQQSLDQGLQFLIQYYNGEERAKGNILERFSAQQFPDLHSELNLSSLELGDSALYFCASRQGLTGELFFGEGSRLTVL.